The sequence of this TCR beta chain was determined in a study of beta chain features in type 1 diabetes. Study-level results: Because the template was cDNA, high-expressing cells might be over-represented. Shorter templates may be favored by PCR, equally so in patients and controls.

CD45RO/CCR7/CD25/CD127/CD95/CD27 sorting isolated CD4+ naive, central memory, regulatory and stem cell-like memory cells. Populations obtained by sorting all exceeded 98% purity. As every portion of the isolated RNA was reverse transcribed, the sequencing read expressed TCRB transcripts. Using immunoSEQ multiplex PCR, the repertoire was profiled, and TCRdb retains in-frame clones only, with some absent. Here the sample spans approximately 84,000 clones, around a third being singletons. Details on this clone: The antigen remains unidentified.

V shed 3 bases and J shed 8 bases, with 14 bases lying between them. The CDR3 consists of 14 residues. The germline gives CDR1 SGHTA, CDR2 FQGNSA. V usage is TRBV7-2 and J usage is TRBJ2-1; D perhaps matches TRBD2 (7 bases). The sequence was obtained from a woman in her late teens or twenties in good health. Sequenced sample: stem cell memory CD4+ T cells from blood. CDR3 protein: CASSFYSGGYEQFF. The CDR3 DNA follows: TGTGCCAGCAGCTTTTATTCGGGGGGCTATGAGCAGTTCTTC.